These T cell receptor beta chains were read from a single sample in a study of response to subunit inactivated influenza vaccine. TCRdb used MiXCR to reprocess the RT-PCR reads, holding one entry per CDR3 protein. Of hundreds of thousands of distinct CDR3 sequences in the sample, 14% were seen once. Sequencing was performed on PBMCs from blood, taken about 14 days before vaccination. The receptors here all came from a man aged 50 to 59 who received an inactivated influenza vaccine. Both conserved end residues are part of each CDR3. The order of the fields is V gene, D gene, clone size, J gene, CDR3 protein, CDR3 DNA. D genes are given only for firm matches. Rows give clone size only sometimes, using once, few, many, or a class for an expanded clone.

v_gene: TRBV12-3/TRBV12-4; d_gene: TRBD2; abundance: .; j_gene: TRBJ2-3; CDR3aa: CASTYGGAGDTQYF; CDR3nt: TGTGCCAGCACGTACGGGGGGGCGGGAGATACGCAGTATTTT
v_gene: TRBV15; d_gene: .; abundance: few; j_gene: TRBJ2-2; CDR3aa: CATSREMADLTGELFF; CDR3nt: TGTGCCACCAGCAGAGAAATGGCAGACCTCACCGGGGAGCTGTTTTTT
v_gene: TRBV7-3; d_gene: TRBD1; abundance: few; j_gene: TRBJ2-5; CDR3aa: CARGPGQGDQETQYF; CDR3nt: TGTGCCAGGGGACCGGGACAGGGTGATCAAGAGACCCAGTACTTC
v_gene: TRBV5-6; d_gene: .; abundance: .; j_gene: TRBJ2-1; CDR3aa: CASSLEGGVQFF; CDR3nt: TGTGCCAGCAGCTTGGAGGGGGGTGTCCAGTTCTTC
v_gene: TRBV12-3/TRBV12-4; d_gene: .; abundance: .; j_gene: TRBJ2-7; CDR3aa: CASSLRDSRVEQYF; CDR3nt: TGTGCCAGCAGTTTACGCGACTCCCGAGTCGAGCAGTACTTC
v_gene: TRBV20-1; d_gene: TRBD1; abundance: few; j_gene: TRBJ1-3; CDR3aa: CSARTGLGFSGNTIYF; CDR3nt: TGCAGTGCTAGGACAGGGTTGGGTTTCTCTGGAAACACCATATATTTT
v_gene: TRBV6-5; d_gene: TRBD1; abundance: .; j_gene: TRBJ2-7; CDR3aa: CASSYSGTDPYEQYF; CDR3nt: TGTGCCAGCAGTTACTCCGGGACAGACCCTTACGAGCAGTACTTC
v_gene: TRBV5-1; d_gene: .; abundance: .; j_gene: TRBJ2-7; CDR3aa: CASSLLTEYEQYF; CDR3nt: TGCGCCAGCAGCTTGTTGACGGAATACGAGCAGTACTTC
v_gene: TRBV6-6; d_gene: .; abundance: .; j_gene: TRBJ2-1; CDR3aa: CASSSVLGEQFF; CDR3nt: TGTGCCAGCAGTTCCGTCCTGGGTGAGCAGTTCTTC
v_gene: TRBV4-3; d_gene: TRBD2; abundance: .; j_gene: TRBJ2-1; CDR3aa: CASSQVPGLAGGLNEQFF; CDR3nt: TGCGCCAGCAGCCAAGTACCGGGACTAGCGGGAGGACTCAATGAGCAGTTCTTC
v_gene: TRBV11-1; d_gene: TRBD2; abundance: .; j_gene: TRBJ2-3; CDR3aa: CASSPPNLRTSGGRDTQYF; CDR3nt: TGTGCCAGCAGCCCTCCCAACCTAAGGACTAGCGGGGGGCGAGATACGCAGTATTTT
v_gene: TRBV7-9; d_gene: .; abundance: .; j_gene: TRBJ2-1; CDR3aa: CASSDAFRDSRREQFF; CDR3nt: TGTGCCAGCAGCGACGCCTTCCGGGACTCCAGACGTGAGCAGTTCTTC
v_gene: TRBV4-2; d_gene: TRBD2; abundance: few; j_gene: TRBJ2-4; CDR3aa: CASSHRYGGLGNIQYF; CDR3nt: TGTGCCAGCAGCCATCGTTACGGGGGGTTAGGAAACATTCAGTACTTC
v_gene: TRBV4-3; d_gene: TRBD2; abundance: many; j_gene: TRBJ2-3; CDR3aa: CASSQDPAGPPDTQYF; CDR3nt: TGCGCCAGCAGCCAAGATCCAGCGGGACCCCCAGATACGCAGTATTTT
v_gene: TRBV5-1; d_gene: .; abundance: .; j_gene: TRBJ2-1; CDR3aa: CASSLADYYNEQFF; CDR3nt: TGCGCCAGCAGCTTGGCTGACTATTACAATGAGCAGTTCTTC
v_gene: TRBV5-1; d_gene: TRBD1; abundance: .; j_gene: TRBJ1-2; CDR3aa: CASSRVGTVEGGYTF; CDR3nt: TGCGCCAGCAGCCGCGTCGGGACAGTAGAAGGTGGCTACACCTTC
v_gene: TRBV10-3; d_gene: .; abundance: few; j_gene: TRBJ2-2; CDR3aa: CAISEPENTGELFF; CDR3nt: TGTGCCATCAGTGAGCCCGAAAACACCGGGGAGCTGTTTTTT
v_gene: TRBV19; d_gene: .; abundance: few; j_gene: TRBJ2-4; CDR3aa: CASSIDRGSHPAAKNIQYF; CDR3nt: TGTGCCAGTAGTATAGATCGGGGCTCCCACCCAGCAGCCAAAAACATTCAGTACTTC
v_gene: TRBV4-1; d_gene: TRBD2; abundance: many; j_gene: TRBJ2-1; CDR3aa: CASSLRTSGAPSYNEQFF; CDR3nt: TGCGCCAGCAGCCTTAGGACTAGCGGGGCTCCCTCCTACAATGAGCAGTTCTTC
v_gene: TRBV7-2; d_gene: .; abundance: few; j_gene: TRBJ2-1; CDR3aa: CASSLAAGLNEQFF; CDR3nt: TGTGCCAGCAGCTTAGCGGCAGGGCTGAATGAGCAGTTCTTC
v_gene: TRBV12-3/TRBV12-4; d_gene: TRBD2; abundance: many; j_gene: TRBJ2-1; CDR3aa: CASSLVLAGVNEQFF; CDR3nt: TGTGCCAGCAGTTTAGTACTAGCGGGGGTGAATGAGCAGTTCTTC
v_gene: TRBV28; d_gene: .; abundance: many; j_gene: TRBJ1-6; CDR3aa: CASSPPPASPLHF; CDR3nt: TGTGCCAGCAGCCCCCCGCCGGCCTCACCCCTCCACTTT
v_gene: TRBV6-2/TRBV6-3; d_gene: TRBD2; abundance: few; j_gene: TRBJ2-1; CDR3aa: CASSHISGANNEQFF; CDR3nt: TGTGCCAGCAGTCACATTAGCGGGGCCAACAATGAGCAGTTCTTC
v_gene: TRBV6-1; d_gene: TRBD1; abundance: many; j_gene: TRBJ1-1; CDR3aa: CASSTRTGGWVEAFF; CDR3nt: TGTGCCAGCAGTACGAGGACAGGGGGCTGGGTTGAAGCTTTCTTT
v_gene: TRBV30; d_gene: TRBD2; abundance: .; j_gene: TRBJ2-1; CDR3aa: CAWSVLAGSYNEQFF; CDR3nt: TGTGCCTGGAGTGTGTTAGCGGGATCTTACAATGAGCAGTTCTTC
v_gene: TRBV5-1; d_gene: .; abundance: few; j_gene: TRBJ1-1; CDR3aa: CASSLDQGRAVAFF; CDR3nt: TGCGCCAGCAGCTTGGATCAGGGGCGCGCGGTAGCTTTCTTT
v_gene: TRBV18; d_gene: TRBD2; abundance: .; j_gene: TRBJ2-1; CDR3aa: CASVHSGTSGSGTQWEQFF; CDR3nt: TGTGCCAGCGTGCACTCCGGGACTAGCGGGAGTGGGACCCAATGGGAGCAGTTCTTC
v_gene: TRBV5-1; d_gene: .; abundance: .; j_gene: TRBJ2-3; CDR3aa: CASSLGRGSDTQYF; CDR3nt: TGCGCCAGCAGCTTGGGAAGGGGCTCAGATACGCAGTATTTT
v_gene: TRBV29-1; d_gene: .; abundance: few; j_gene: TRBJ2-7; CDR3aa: CSVRDGTYEQYF; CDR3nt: TGCAGCGTGCGGGACGGTACCTACGAGCAGTACTTC
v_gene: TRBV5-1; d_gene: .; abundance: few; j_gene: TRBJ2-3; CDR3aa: CASSFGLALRTDTQYF; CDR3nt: TGCGCCAGCAGCTTCGGCCTAGCGCTACGCACAGATACGCAGTATTTT
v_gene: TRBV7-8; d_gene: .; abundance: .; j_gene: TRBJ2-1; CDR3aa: CASSLGDPGVAVYNEQFF; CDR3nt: TGTGCCAGCAGCTTAGGGGATCCGGGAGTAGCGGTCTACAATGAGCAGTTCTTC
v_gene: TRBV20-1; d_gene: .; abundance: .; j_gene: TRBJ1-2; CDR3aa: CSAETRPDYGYTF; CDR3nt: TGCAGTGCCGAGACCCGACCAGACTATGGCTACACCTTC